A single sample is the source of the 10 T cell receptor beta chains below, sequenced in a study of T cells in women clearing cervical HPV infection. Produced via immunoSEQ multiplex PCR; TCRdb's table is partial and in-frame only. This table holds tens of thousands of clones. The sequencing sample was made of blood buffy coat. These TCRs come from a woman aged 18-70 years with a cervical HPV16 infection that either progressed to CIN3+ or cleared (not recorded which).

This clone ranks as medium-sized in terms of frequency. The read halts 3 residues ahead of the CDR3 end, with the missing end drawn from the germline J gene. The V and J genes are TRBV6-4 and TRBJ2-3, with 9 positions matching TRBD2. The length of the CDR3 is 15 residues. Unmatched junction bases numbered 5, after V lost 6 bases and J lost 1 base. CDR1 and CDR2 (germline): MRHNA, SNTAGT. CDR3 bases read: TGTGCCAGCAGCCTTAGCGGGAGTGGCACAGATACG. Its protein is CASSLSGSGTDT. The whole CDR3 reads CASSLSGSGTDTQYF.

In the case of this clone: The read is 3 residues too short to cover the CDR3 end, so that end is filled in from the germline J gene. The J gene is TRBJ1-5, the V gene TRBV10-2; no reliable D call. This CDR3 is built from 13 residues. CDR1 and CDR2 (germline): WSHSY, SAAADI. Trimming took off 2 bases at V and 4 bases at J, with 6 bases between the two ends. The sequenced CDR3 bases are TGCGCCAGCAGTGAGGGCAGAAATCAGCCC. Its protein is CASSEGRNQP. The CDR3, in full, reads CASSEGRNQPQHF.

A remark on this clone: The read is 3 residues too short to cover the CDR3 end, so that end is filled in from the germline J gene. This chain uses TRBV10-2 with TRBJ2-3; 11 nucleotides align to TRBD2. Looked up from germline, CDR1 is WSHSY and CDR2 is SAAADI. With 5 bases clipped from V and 0 bases from J, the junction kept 4 bases outside the gene matches. There are 16 residues in the CDR3. The CDR3 here is CASSYGLAGSTDTQYF. CDR3 bases read: TGCGCCAGCAGTTACGGACTAGCGGGCAGCACAGATACG.

In regard to this clone: The read halts 3 residues ahead of the CDR3 end, with the missing end drawn from the germline J gene. The chain carries TRBV20-1 and TRBJ2-1, with D perhaps TRBD1 (7 bases). CDR1 and CDR2 (germline): DFQATT, SNEGSKA (reference sequence). The V end lost 5 bases, the J end lost 4 bases, and 21 bases lay between the germline ends. The CDR3 runs to 16 residues. The sequenced CDR3 bases are TGCAGTGCTCCCCGACGCAGGGGGGCCCCTTACAATGAG. This translates into CSAPRRRGAPYNE. The entire CDR3 is CSAPRRRGAPYNEQFF.

As to this clone: Read coverage stops 3 residues before the CDR3 terminus; the germline J gene supplies the remainder. The J gene is TRBJ1-1, the V gene TRBV7-9; D is unresolved. Trimming took 5 bases from V and 5 from J, leaving 12 bases between them. CDR3 length: 13 residues. Germline V lookup: CDR1 SEHNR, CDR2 FQNEAQ (reference sequence). CDR3 amino acids: CASSQTRGTEAFF. Partial CDR3 DNA: TGTGCCAGCAGCCAGACTCGTGGGACTGAA.

Notes on this clone: With the read ending 3 residues before the CDR3 end, the germline J gene is used to fill in that end. The rearrangement joins TRBV14 to TRBJ1-2, with D possibly matching TRBD1 (6 bases). The CDR3 is made up of 15 amino acids. The germline V and J ends were trimmed by 1 base and 0 bases, with 9 bases remaining between them. Looked up from germline, CDR1 is SGHDN and CDR2 is FVKESK. The part of the CDR3 DNA that was read is TGTGCCAGCAGCCAAGTGACAGGCTCTAACTATGGC. Amino acid sequence: CASSQVTGSNYG. The entire CDR3 sequence reads CASSQVTGSNYGYTF.

As to this clone: The observed sequence ends 3 residues before the CDR3 terminus, with the missing tail filled in from the germline J gene. The chain carries TRBV7-8 and TRBJ2-1, with TRBD1 matching over 7 bases. This CDR3 has 15 amino acids. J lost 5 bases, V lost 1 base, and 5 bases had no gene match. CDR1 and CDR2 (germline): SGHVS, FQNEAQ. CDR3 DNA, as far as it was read: TGTGCCAGCAGCTTAGACAGGGGTCTCCACAATGAG. Its translation is CASSLDRGLHNE. The full CDR3 is CASSLDRGLHNEQFF.

Worth noting for this clone: Sequencing ends 3 residues short of the CDR3 end; the germline J gene provides the rest. This chain links TRBV5-5 with TRBJ2-4; 9 positions agree with TRBD1. Germline lookup yields CDR1 SGHKS and CDR2 YYEKEE (reference sequence). This CDR3 has 15 amino acids. This CDR3 is CASSARQGEDYGQYF. The covered CDR3 bases are TGTGCCAGCAGCGCGAGACAGGGGGAGGACTATGGT.

As concerns this clone: The CDR3 end lies 3 residues beyond the end of the read and is filled in from the germline J gene. V usage is TRBV30 and J usage is TRBJ1-6; D is possibly TRBD1 (6 bases). The CDR3 totals 15 residues. Germline lookup yields CDR1 GTSNPN and CDR2 SVGIG (reference sequence). Trimming stripped 3 bases from V and 8 bases from J, with 17 bases between. Here the CDR3 reads CAWSGQSAGYSPLHF. The DNA read from the CDR3 is TGTGCCTGGAGCGGACAGTCGGCGGGTTATTCACCC.

A remark on this clone: Read data end 3 residues before the CDR3 end; the end is taken from the germline J gene. The chain employs TRBV6-1 and TRBJ1-2; no clear D. The CDR3 runs to 13 residues. Germline CDR1 MNHNS, CDR2 SASEGT. The covered CDR3 bases are TGTGCCAGCAGTGAAGCGCGGCGGGATACC. Translating gives CASSEARRDT. The CDR3, in full, reads CASSEARRDTYTF.